These T cell receptor beta chains were read from a single sample in a study of cytomegalovirus exposure and HLA in healthy donors. The repertoire was sequenced with immunoSEQ multiplex PCR; TCRdb's copy has only in-frame clones and lacks some. The sample carries approximately 260,000 clones, nearly 95% recorded once. Source material: PBMCs. Source of these receptors: a girl aged 2 to 10 in good health and CMV-seronegative. Both conserved end residues are part of each CDR3. D genes are given only for firm matches. The size of a clone is reported for some rows only, either as once, few or many, or as a class for expanded clones.

CDR3aa	j_gene	v_gene	d_gene	abundance
CASGPLGGSTDTQYF	TRBJ2-3	TRBV5-1	TRBD2	-
CASSLRGTYEQYF	TRBJ2-7	TRBV7-2	-	once
CASGLVRTSGYNEQFF	TRBJ2-1	TRBV12-5	TRBD2	-
CAGRRGGIGTQYF	TRBJ2-5	TRBV30	TRBD2	-
CASSPTTGGLTDTQYF	TRBJ2-3	TRBV5-1	TRBD1	-
CASSGPGETQYF	TRBJ2-5	TRBV2	-	-
CASSTFGGPYEQYF	TRBJ2-7	TRBV27	-	-
CATSRTSGGPNTGELFF	TRBJ2-2	TRBV15	TRBD2	-
CASSIASGVGAFF	TRBJ1-1	TRBV19	-	-
CAWSSLQGISGANVLTF	TRBJ2-6	TRBV30	-	-
CASSHGQSNTEAFF	TRBJ1-1	TRBV4-1	-	-
CASSPGGATDTQYF	TRBJ2-3	TRBV9	TRBD2	-
CASSRRQGLYEQYF	TRBJ2-7	TRBV5-4	TRBD1	-
CATSSDVSSGRANNEQFF	TRBJ2-1	TRBV15	TRBD2	-
CASSLVAGLGELFF	TRBJ2-2	TRBV27	TRBD2	-
CAWSITTGTDEQFF	TRBJ2-1	TRBV30	-	-
CASSQGLQTYEQYF	TRBJ2-7	TRBV7-6	TRBD2	-
CASSWGGTGGYEQYF	TRBJ2-7	TRBV5-1	TRBD1	-
CASSLIGGGDPYEQYF	TRBJ2-7	TRBV5-6	TRBD2	-
CASSLARVNSPLHF	TRBJ1-6	TRBV28	-	-
CASSSQGGDNQPQHF	TRBJ1-5	TRBV5-1	-	few
CASSPGMYYEQYF	TRBJ2-7	TRBV9	-	once
CASSFPTGRTTMNTEAFF	TRBJ1-1	TRBV19	-	-
CASSGLEFTDTQYF	TRBJ2-3	TRBV7-6	-	once
CASSDRRGGVNIQYF	TRBJ2-4	TRBV10-2	-	-
CASSPGVRGSTDTQYF	TRBJ2-3	TRBV7-7	TRBD2	-
CASSQGGVEQYF	TRBJ2-7	TRBV14	-	-
CASSPDRGLESGNTIYF	TRBJ1-3	TRBV7-9	TRBD1	-
CASSRARATANVLTF	TRBJ2-6	TRBV7-9	-	-